The 15 T cell receptor beta chains in this list originate from one sample, sequenced in a study of cytomegalovirus exposure and HLA in healthy donors. The PCR had 60 Vbeta and 13 Jbeta primers. Sequencing was performed with immunoSEQ multiplex PCR; in TCRdb, only in-frame clones are kept and a portion is missing. The sample includes fewer than 30,000 clones, 62% of them seen just once. Sequencing used PBMCs. The receptors were sampled from a male donor in good health and CMV-seropositive.

V gene TRBV28 combines with J gene TRBJ2-2; 7 bases are shared with TRBD1. Germline V gene data show CDR1 as MDHEN and CDR2 as SYDVKM. The trim removed 3 bases at V and 2 bases at J, leaving 6 bases unmatched. The CDR3 is made up of 16 amino acids. The CDR3: CASSFAGTENTGELFF. Here the CDR3 DNA reads TGTGCCAGCAGTTTTGCCGGGACAGAAAACACCGGGGAGCTGTTTTTT.

This clone was detected only a few times. The gene calls are TRBV6-1 and TRBJ2-6, with D possibly TRBD2 on 5 matching bases. Germline V gives CDR1 MNHNS, CDR2 SASEGT. V was clipped by 2 bases and J by 0 bases, with 5 bases between them. This CDR3 comprises 15 residues. The CDR3 is CASSERDSGANVLTF. The CDR3 DNA is TGTGCCAGCAGTGAACGGGACTCTGGGGCCAACGTCCTGACTTTC.

The gene calls are TRBV29-1 and TRBJ2-1; perhaps TRBD2 as D (5 bases). The CDR3 is 12 residues long. Germline lookup yields CDR1 SQVTM and CDR2 ANQGSEA. Trimming removed 2 bases from V and 7 bases from J, with 9 bases in between. In DNA form, the CDR3 reads TGCAGCGTTGAAAAACTAGGAAATGAGCAGTTCTTC. Translation gives CSVEKLGNEQFF.

The V and J genes are TRBV5-1 and TRBJ2-3; 11 bases are shared with TRBD1. V shed 4 bases, J shed 6 bases, and the junction held 1 base outside the gene matches. Germline values: CDR1 SGHRS, CDR2 YFSETQ. CDR3 length: 13 residues. In DNA, the CDR3 is TGCGCCAGCAGCCGGGACAGGGGGGATACGCAGTATTTT. This gives the protein CASSRDRGDTQYF.

J is TRBJ1-2 and V is TRBV13, with 7 bases aligning to TRBD1. Trimming took 1 base from V and 6 from J; bases not matched to a gene: 2. Germline V CDR1 and CDR2: PRHDT, FYEKMQ (reference sequence). The CDR3 totals 13 residues. The DNA of the CDR3 is TGTGCCAGCAGCTTAGTAGGGGGCGATGGCTACACCTTC. Protein: CASSLVGGDGYTF.

By share of the sample, this clone is medium-sized. Other DNA sequences in this sample translate to the same CDR3. V usage is TRBV19 and J usage is TRBJ1-1; the match to TRBD1 covers 8 bases. CDR1 is LNHDA and CDR2 is SQIVND in the germline V gene (reference sequence). This CDR3 is 13 amino acids long. Unmatched junction bases numbered 4, after V lost 5 bases and J lost 5 bases. The chain's CDR3 is CASSLQGGTEAFF. The CDR3 bases are TGTGCCAGTAGTCTACAGGGGGGGACTGAAGCTTTCTTT.

This clone showed up just once. The chain carries TRBV10-3 and TRBJ2-7; D may be TRBD2 (5 bases). This CDR3 comprises 15 residues. Germline V gives CDR1 ENHRY, CDR2 SYGVKD. Between the trimmed V and J ends, which lost 3 bases and 7 bases, there was a span of 19 bases. CDR3 coding DNA: TGTGCCATCAGTGAAGGGAGATTTCCTCGTGGTGAGCAGTACTTC. This codes for CAISEGRFPRGEQYF.

This clone appeared once. This chain uses TRBV6-5 with TRBJ1-2, with a weak D call TRBD1 (5 bases). The CDR3 sequence is 12 residues long. Trimming removed 7 bases from V and 4 bases from J, with 10 bases in between. The germline gives CDR1 MNHEY, CDR2 SVGAGI. The CDR3 loop reads CASNDRVYGYTF. The DNA for the CDR3 is TGTGCCAGCAACGACAGAGTCTATGGCTACACCTTC.

This clone was detected only a few times. This chain uses TRBV6-1 with TRBJ2-1; TRBD1 is a possible D gene (5 bases). Trimming shortened V by 2 bases and J by 3 bases, and 11 bases separated the two germline ends. The CDR3 totals 15 residues. Germline loops: CDR1 MNHNS, CDR2 SASEGT. In nucleotides, the CDR3 is TGTGCCAGCAGTGAATTACAGGCCGGCTACAATGAGCAGTTCTTC. This encodes CASSELQAGYNEQFF.

The V gene is TRBV18, the J gene TRBJ2-5; 10 nucleotides line up with TRBD1. The CDR3 length is 15 residues. V dropped 8 bases and J dropped 4; count of bases not matched to a gene: 10. From germline, CDR1 is KGHSH and CDR2 LQKENI. The CDR3 DNA follows: TGTGCCAGCAAATTGACAGGGGGCGCGGGAGAGACCCAGTACTTC. Its translation: CASKLTGGAGETQYF.

This chain links TRBV7-3 with TRBJ1-2; D is ambiguous. CDR1 is SGHTA, CDR2 FQGTGA, per germline. The CDR3 sequence is 13 residues long. The V end lost 5 bases, the J end lost 2 bases, and 9 bases lay between the germline ends. The CDR3 region is CASSPDGNYGYTF. The CDR3 DNA follows: TGTGCCAGCAGCCCCGACGGGAACTATGGCTACACCTTC.

The rearrangement joins TRBV9 to TRBJ2-3, with D hard to call. This CDR3 has 16 amino acids. Germline CDR1 and CDR2: SGDLS and YYNGEE. The V gene lost 0 bases and the J gene lost 1 base, with 12 bases spanning the gap. CDR3 residues: CASSVASGWGTDTQYF. The CDR3 DNA follows: TGTGCCAGCAGCGTAGCATCAGGATGGGGCACAGATACGCAGTATTTT.

The rearrangement uses TRBV12-5 and TRBJ1-1; 10 bases match TRBD1. CDR3 length equals 16 residues. In germline, CDR1 is LGHNT, CDR2 FRNRAP. The V segment lost 3 bases and the J segment 4 bases; nucleotides outside the gene matches: 8. The CDR3 is CASGLISGQGGTEAFF. Written as DNA, the CDR3 is TGTGCTAGTGGTTTAATATCCGGACAGGGGGGCACTGAAGCTTTCTTT.

The V call is TRBV7-9, the J call TRBJ1-1; 8 bases are a match to TRBD1. The CDR3 runs to 15 residues. Germline V CDR1 and CDR2: SEHNR, FQNEAQ (reference sequence). V shed 3 bases and J 4 bases; nucleotides not matched to a gene: 7. The CDR3 DNA follows: TGTGCCAGCAGCTTCCGGACAGGGAGGTCCACTGAAGCTTTCTTT. It encodes CASSFRTGRSTEAFF.

This clone was seen only once. This chain joins TRBV5-1 and TRBJ2-7; TRBD1 agrees at 11 bases. The germline V gene has CDR1 SGHRS and CDR2 YFSETQ. This CDR3 is built from 17 residues. The trim removed 0 bases at V and 6 bases at J, leaving 11 bases unmatched. The chain's CDR3 is CASSLGTGGGGSPEQYF. The DNA for the CDR3 is TGCGCCAGCAGCTTGGGGACAGGGGGCGGAGGATCTCCCGAGCAGTACTTC.